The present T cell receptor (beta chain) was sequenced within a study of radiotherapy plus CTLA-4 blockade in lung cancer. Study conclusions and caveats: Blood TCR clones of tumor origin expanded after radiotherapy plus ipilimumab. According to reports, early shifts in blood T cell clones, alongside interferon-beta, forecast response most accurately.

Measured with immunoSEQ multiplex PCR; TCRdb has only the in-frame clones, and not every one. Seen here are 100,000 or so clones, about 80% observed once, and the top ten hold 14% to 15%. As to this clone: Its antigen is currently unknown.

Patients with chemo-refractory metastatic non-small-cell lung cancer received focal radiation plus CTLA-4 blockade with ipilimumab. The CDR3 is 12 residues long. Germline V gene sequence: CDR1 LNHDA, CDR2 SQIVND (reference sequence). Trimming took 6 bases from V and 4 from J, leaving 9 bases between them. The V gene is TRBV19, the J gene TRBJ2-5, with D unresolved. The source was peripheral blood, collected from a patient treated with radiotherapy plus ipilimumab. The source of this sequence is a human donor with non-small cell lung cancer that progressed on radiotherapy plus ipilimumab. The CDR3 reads CASRQSGETQYF. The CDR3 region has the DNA TGTGCCAGTAGACAGAGTGGAGAGACCCAGTACTTC.